This paragraph covers one TCR beta chain sequence. Enrollment shut out patients with autoimmune disease history or systemic immunosuppression. Clones were read by immunoSEQ multiplex PCR, and TCRdb kept only the in-frame ones, dropping some. In the table there are tens of thousands of clones, approximately 86% of which are singletons. This sample is part of a study of OX40 agonist ivuxolimab in advanced cancers. The clonotype comes from an adult with an advanced solid tumor such as melanoma, head and neck, liver or kidney cancer. Material: CD4+ or CD8+ T cells sorted from blood, obtained in a trial of the OX40 agonist ivuxolimab.

CDR3 DNA: TGCAGCGCTCGGGGCAGGGTAGCGGACACCGGGGAGCTGTTTTTT. It encodes CSARGRVADTGELFF. The chain joins TRBV29-1 to TRBJ2-2; D is perhaps TRBD2 (6 bases). Germline-derived CDR1 and CDR2 are SQVTM and ANQGSEA. V was pared by 7 bases and J by 3 bases, with 18 bases between. CDR3 length equals 15 residues.